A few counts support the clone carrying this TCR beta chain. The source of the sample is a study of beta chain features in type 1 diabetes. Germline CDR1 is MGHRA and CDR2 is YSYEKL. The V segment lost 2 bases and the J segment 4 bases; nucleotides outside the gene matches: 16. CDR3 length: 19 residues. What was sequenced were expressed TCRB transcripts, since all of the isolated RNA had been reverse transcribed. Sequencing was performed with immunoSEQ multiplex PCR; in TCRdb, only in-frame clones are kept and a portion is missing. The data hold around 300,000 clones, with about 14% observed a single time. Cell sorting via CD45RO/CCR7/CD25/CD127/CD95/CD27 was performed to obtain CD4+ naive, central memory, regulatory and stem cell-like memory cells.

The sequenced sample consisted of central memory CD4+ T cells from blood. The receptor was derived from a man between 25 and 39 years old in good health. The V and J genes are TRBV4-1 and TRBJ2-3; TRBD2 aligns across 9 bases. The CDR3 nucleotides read TGCGCCAGCAGCCAACAGCCGCCCCCTAGCGGGGTCATTCCAGATACGCAGTATTTT. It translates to CASSQQPPPSGVIPDTQYF.